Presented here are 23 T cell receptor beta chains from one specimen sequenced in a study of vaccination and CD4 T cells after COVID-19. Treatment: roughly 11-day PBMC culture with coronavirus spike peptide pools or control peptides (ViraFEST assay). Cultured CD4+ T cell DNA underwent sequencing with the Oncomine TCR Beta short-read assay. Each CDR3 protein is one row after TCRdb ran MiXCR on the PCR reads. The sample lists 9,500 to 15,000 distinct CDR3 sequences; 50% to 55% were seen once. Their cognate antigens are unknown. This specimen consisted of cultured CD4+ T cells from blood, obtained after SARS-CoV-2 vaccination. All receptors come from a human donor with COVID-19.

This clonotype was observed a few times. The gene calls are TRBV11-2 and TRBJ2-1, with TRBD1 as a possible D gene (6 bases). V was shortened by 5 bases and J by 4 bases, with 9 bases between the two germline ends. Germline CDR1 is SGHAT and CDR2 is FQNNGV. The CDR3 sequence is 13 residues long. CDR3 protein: CASSPGQYNEQFF. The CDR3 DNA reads TGTGCCAGCAGCCCGGGACAATACAATGAGCAGTTCTTC. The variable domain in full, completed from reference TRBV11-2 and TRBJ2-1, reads EAGVAQSPRYKIIEKRQSVAFWCNPISGHATLYWYQQILGQGPKLLIQFQNNGVVDDSQLPKDRFSAERLKGVDSTLKIQPAKLEDSAVYLCASSPGQYNEQFFGPGTRLTVL.

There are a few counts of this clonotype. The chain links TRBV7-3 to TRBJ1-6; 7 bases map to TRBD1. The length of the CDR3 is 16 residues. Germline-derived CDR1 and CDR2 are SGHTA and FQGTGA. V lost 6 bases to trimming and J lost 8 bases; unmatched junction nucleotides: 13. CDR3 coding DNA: TGTGCCAGCAGTTTGGGGACCCCCAGGGGGGATTCACCCCTCCACTTT. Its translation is CASSLGTPRGDSPLHF.

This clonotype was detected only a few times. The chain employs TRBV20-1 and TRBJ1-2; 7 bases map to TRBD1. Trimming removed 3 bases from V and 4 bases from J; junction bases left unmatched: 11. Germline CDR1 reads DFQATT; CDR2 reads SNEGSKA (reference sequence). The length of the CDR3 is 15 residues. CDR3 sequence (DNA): TGCAGTGCTAGGTTATTTGGGACAGTGAGCTATGGCTACACCTTC. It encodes CSARLFGTVSYGYTF.

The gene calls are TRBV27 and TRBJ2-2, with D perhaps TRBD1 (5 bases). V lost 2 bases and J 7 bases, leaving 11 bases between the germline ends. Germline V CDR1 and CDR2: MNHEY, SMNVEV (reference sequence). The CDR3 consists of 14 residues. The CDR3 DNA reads TGTGCCAGCAGTTTACAGGGTTTGAACGGGGAGCTGTTTTTT. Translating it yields CASSLQGLNGELFF.

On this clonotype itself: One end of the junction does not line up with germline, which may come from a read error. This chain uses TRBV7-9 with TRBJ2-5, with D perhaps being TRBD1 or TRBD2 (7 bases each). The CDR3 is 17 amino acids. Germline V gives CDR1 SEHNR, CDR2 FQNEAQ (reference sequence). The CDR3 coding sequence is TGCGCCAGCAGCTTGGGAGGGGGCGCCAATAGGGGGGAGACCCAGTACTTC. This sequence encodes CASSLGGGANRGETQYF.

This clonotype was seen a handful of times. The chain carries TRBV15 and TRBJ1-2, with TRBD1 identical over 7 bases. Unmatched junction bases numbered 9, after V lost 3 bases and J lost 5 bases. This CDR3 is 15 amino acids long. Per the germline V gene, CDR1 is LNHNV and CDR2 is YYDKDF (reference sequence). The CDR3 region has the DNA TGTGCCACCAGCAGGCGAGTTGAGGGGGCGTATGGCTACACCTTC. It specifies CATSRRVEGAYGYTF. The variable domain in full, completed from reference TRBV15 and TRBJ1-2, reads DAMVIQNPRYQVTQFGKPVTLSCSQTLNHNVMYWYQQKSSQAPKLLFHYYDKDFNNEADTPDNFQSRRPNTSFCFLDIRSPGLGDTAMYLCATSRRVEGAYGYTFGSGTRLTVV.

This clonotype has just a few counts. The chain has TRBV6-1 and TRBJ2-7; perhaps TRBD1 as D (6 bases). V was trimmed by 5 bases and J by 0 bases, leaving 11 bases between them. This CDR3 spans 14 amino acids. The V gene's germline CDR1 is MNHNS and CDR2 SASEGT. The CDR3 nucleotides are TGTGCCAGCAGTAGCTACAGGGACTCCTACGAGCAGTACTTC. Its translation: CASSSYRDSYEQYF.

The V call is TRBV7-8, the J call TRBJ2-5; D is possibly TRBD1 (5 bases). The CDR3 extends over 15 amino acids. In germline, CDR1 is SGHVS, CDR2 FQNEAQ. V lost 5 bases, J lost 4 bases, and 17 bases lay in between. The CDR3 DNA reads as TGTGCCAGCAGCCCCCCGGGCAGGGTCCCAGAGACCCAGTACTTC. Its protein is CASSPPGRVPETQYF.

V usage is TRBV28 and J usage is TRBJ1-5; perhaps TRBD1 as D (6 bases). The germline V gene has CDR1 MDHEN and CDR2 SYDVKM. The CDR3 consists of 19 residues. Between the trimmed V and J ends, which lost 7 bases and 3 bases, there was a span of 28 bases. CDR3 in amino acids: CASTKGGIEGDYFNQPQHF. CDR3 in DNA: TGTGCCAGCACCAAGGGGGGAATCGAGGGGGATTATTTCAATCAGCCCCAGCATTTT. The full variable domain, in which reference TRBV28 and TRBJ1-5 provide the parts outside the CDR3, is DVKVTQSSRYLVKRTGEKVFLECVQDMDHENMFWYRQDPGLGLRLIYFSYDVKMKEKGDIPEGYSVSREKKERFSLILESASTNQTSMYLCASTKGGIEGDYFNQPQHFGDGTRLSIL.

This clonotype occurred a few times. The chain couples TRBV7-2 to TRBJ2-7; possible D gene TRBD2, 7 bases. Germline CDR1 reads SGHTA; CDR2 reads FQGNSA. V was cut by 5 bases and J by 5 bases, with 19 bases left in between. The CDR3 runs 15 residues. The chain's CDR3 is CASSLGGGLVDEQYF. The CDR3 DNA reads TGTGCCAGCAGCCTGGGGGGGGGGCTTGTAGACGAGCAGTACTTC. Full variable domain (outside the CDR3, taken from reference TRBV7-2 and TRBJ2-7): GAGVSQSPSNKVTEKGKDVELRCDPISGHTALYWYRQSLGQGLEFLIYFQGNSAPDKSGLPSDRFSAERTGGSVSTLTIQRTQQEDSAVYLCASSLGGGLVDEQYFGPGTRLTVT.

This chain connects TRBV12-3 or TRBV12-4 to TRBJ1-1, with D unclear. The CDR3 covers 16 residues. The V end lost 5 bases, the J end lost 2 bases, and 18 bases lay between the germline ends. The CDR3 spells CASSGEGGRRNTEAFF. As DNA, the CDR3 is TGTGCCAGCAGTGGGGAGGGAGGGCGTCGTAACACTGAAGCTTTCTTT.

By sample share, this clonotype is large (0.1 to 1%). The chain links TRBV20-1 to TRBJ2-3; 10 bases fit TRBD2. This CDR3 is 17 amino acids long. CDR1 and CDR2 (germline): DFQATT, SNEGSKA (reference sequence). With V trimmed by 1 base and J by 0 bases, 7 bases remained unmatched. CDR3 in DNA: TGCAGTGCTAGAGGGCTGGGAGCGGGGGGGAGCACAGATACGCAGTATTTT. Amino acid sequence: CSARGLGAGGSTDTQYF.

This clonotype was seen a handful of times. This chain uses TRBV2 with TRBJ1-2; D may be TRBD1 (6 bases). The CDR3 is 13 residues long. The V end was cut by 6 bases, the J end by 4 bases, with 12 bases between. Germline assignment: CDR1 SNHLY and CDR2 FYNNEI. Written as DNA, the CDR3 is TGTGCCAGCAGGGCGGACAGTAGCTATGGCTACACCTTC. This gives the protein CASRADSSYGYTF.

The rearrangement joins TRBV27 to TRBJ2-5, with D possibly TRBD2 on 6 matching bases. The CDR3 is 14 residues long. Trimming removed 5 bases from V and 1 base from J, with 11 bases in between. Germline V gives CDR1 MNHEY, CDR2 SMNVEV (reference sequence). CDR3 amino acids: CASSRAGTQETQYF. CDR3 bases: TGTGCCAGCAGTCGGGCGGGGACCCAAGAGACCCAGTACTTC.

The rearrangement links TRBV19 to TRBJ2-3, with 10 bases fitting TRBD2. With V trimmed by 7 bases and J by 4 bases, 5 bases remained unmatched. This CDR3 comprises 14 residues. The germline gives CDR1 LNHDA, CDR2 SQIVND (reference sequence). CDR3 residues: CASTSGGAADTQYF. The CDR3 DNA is TGTGCCAGTACAAGCGGGGGGGCTGCAGATACGCAGTATTTT.

This chain's CDR3 is CSASGGGAKNIQYF. In nucleotides, the CDR3 is TGCAGTGCTAGCGGGGGAGGAGCCAAAAACATTCAGTACTTC. The chain links TRBV20-1 to TRBJ2-4; D might be TRBD2 (6 bases). The CDR3 is made up of 14 amino acids. Trimming took off 3 bases at V and 0 bases at J, with 9 bases between the two ends. Germline CDR1 reads DFQATT; CDR2 reads SNEGSKA (reference sequence).

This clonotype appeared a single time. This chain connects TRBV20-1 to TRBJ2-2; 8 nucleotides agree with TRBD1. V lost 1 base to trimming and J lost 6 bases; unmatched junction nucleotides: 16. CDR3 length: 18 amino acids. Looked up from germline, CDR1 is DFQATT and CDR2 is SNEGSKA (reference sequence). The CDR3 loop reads CSARVPGQVGGAAGELFF. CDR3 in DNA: TGCAGTGCTAGAGTCCCGGGACAGGTTGGGGGTGCCGCCGGGGAGCTGTTTTTT.

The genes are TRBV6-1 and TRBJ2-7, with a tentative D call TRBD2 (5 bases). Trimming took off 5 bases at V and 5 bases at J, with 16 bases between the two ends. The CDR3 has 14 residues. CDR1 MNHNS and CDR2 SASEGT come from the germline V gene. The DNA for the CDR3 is TGTGCCAGCAGTCCGCCGAAGGGTAGCGACGAGCAGTACTTC. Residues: CASSPPKGSDEQYF.

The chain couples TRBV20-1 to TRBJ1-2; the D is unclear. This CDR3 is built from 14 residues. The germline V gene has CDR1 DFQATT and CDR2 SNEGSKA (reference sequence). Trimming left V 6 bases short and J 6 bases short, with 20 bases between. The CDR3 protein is CSAPRLVSSDGYTF. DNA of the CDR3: TGCAGTGCCCCAAGACTTGTGAGTTCAGATGGCTACACCTTC.

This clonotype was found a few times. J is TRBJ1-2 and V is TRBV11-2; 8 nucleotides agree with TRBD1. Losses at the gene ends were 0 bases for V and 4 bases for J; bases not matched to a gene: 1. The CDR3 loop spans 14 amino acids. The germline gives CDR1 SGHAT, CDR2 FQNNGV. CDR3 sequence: CASSLDTGGYGYTF. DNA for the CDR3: TGTGCCAGCAGCTTAGATACAGGGGGCTATGGCTACACCTTC. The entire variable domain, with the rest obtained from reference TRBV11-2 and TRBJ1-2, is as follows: EAGVAQSPRYKIIEKRQSVAFWCNPISGHATLYWYQQILGQGPKLLIQFQNNGVVDDSQLPKDRFSAERLKGVDSTLKIQPAKLEDSAVYLCASSLDTGGYGYTFGSGTRLTVV.

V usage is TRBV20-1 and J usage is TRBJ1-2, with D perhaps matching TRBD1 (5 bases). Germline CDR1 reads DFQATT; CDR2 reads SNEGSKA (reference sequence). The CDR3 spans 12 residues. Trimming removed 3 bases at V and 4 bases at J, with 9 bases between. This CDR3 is CSASWQGYGYTF. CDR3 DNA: TGCAGTGCTAGCTGGCAGGGCTATGGCTACACCTTC.

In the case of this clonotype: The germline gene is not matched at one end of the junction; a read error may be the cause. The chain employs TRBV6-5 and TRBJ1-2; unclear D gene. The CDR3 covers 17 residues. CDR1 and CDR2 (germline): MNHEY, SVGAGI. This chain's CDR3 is CTSSSPSRPGMGYGYTF. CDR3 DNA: TGTACCAGCAGTTCCCCCTCGAGGCCGGGGATGGGCTATGGCTACACCTTC.

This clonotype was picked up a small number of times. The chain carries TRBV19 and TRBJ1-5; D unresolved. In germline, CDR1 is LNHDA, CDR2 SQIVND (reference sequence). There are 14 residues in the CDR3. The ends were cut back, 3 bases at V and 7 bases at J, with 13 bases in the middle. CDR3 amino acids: CASSMLGVVQPQHF. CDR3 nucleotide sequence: TGTGCCAGTAGTATGCTTGGGGTAGTACAGCCCCAGCATTTT.